What follows is one TCR beta chain and its context. The germline gives CDR1 SGHTA, CDR2 FQGTGA. V was clipped by 4 bases and J by 2 bases, with 9 bases between them. The CDR3 runs 15 residues. Single viable CD3+CD4+CD8-CD45RO+ cells were sorted as the memory CD4+ T cells. These data are taken from a study of memory CD4+ T cells and cytomegalovirus serostatus. Only in-frame clones appear in the TCRdb table, and some are missing; sequencing was by immunoSEQ multiplex PCR. The sample lists some 66,000 clones; 76% were seen once. This receptor was identified in an adult in good health and CMV-seropositive. This rearrangement joins TRBV7-3 to TRBJ2-6; D perhaps matches TRBD1 (6 bases). Sequenced: memory CD4+ T cells from blood. CDR3 nucleotide sequence: TGTGCCAGCAGCTATCAGGGGACTGGGGCCAACGTCCTGACTTTC. It is translated as CASSYQGTGANVLTF.